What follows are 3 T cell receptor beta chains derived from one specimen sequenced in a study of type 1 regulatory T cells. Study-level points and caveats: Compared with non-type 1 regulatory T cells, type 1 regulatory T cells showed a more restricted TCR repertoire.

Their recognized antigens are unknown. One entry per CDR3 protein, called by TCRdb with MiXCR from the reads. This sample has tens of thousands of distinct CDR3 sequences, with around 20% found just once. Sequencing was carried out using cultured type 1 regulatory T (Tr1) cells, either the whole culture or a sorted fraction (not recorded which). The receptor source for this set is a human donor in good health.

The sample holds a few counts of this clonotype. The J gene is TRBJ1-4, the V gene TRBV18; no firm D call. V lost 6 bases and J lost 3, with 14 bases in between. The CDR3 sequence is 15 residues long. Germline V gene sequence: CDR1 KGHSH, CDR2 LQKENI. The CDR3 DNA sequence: TGTGCCAGCTCCCCCGGAGGGCAAGCTAATGAAAAACTGTTTTTT. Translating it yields CASSPGGQANEKLFF.

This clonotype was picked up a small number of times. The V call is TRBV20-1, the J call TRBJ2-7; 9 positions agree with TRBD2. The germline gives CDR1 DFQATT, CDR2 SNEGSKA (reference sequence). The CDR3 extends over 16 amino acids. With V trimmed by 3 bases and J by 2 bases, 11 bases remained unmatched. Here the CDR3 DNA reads TGCAGTGCTAGTGGGGGTGTCACTAGCGGGCCCTACGAGCAGTACTTC. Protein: CSASGGVTSGPYEQYF.

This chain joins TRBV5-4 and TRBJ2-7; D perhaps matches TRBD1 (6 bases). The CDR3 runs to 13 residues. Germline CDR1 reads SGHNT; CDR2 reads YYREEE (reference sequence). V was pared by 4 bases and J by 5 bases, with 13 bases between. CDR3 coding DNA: TGTGCCAGCAGCCGGGACAACAGGCACGAGCAGTACTTC. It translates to CASSRDNRHEQYF.